This T cell receptor beta chain comes out of a study of CD8 T cells in ankylosing spondylitis. Study-wide findings and caveats: It appeared that ankylosing spondylitis blood was characterized by a TCR beta motif of seven or eight highly homologous variants.

Deletions cut 7 bases from V and 4 bases from J, with 13 bases between. The CDR3 runs 14 residues. Per the germline V gene, CDR1 is MNHNS and CDR2 is SASEGT. In the case of this clonotype: As yet, its antigen is unknown.

MiXCR was run by TCRdb on the 5' RACE reads, yielding one entry per CDR3 protein. Of a few hundred thousand distinct CDR3 sequences in the sample, more than 9.5% were seen once. This sequence originates from a male donor with ankylosing spondylitis. The specimen sequenced was blood, either unsorted or a sorted T cell fraction (not recorded which). The chain links TRBV6-1 to TRBJ2-2, with D perhaps matching TRBD1 or TRBD2 (5 bases each). CDR3 amino acids: CASIGGLGTGELFF. DNA for the CDR3: TGTGCCAGCATTGGGGGTCTGGGCACCGGGGAGCTGTTTTTT.